These T cell receptor beta chains were read from a single sample in a study of regulatory T cells in long-lasting Graves disease. TCRdb reprocessed the multiplex PCR reads via MiXCR and lists one record per CDR3 protein. The table includes roughly 380,000 distinct CDR3 sequences, around 16% detected once. The source material was peripheral blood mononuclear cells (PBMCs), sampled at new diagnosis, from a patient treated with antithyroid drugs. These receptors were collected from a female donor with Graves disease. CDR3s include the opening cysteine and the closing phenylalanine or tryptophan. The D gene is left open where the match is weak. Rows may omit the clone size; those that give it use once, few, many or a size class.

j_call,v_call,clone_size,d_call,cdr3_nt,cdr3_aa
TRBJ2-1,TRBV7-2,NA,TRBD1,TGTGCCAGCAGCTCCCGGGACAGGAGGTACAATGAGCAGTTCTTC,CASSSRDRRYNEQFF
TRBJ2-1,TRBV9,NA,NA,TGTGCCAGCAGCGTAGGGGGTGTGTATAACAATGAGCAGTTCTTC,CASSVGGVYNNEQFF
TRBJ1-2,TRBV12-3/TRBV12-4,NA,TRBD1,TGTGCCAGCAGGGGGGGCCGGGACAGGGGTGTCGGCTACACCTTC,CASRGGRDRGVGYTF
TRBJ2-3,TRBV6-1,NA,NA,TGTGCCAGCAGGGGGGCTACTACAGATACGCAGTATTTT,CASRGATTDTQYF
TRBJ1-4,TRBV7-9,many,NA,TGTGCCAGCAGCGCAGGGACCAAACTGTTTTTT,CASSAGTKLFF
TRBJ2-3,TRBV20-1,many,TRBD2,TGCAGTGCTAGTCGAAGCGGGGGCACAGATACGCAGTATTTT,CSASRSGGTDTQYF
TRBJ2-1,TRBV20-1,NA,TRBD1,TGCAGTGCTAGACCAGGGGGCGAAGAGCAGTTCTTC,CSARPGGEEQFF
TRBJ1-5,TRBV20-1,many,TRBD1,TGCAGTGCTAGAGTCGTTTCGGGACAGGTTGGCAATCAGCCCCAGCATTTT,CSARVVSGQVGNQPQHF
TRBJ1-2,TRBV27,many,NA,TGTGCCAGCAGTTCGCTACAGGGCGACTATGGCTACACCTTC,CASSSLQGDYGYTF
TRBJ2-1,TRBV6-2/TRBV6-3,many,TRBD2,TGTGCCATCCAACCACTAGCGGGAGGTGTCAATGAGCAGTTCTTC,CAIQPLAGGVNEQFF
TRBJ1-2,TRBV12-3/TRBV12-4,many,TRBD1,TGTGCCAGCAGCAAATGGACAGGGGGCTATGGCTACACCTTC,CASSKWTGGYGYTF
TRBJ2-2,TRBV7-9,many,NA,TGTGCCAGCAGCTTAGACGGCTCCGGGGAGCTGTTTTTT,CASSLDGSGELFF
TRBJ1-2,TRBV2,many,NA,TGTGCCAGCAGTGGAAGGAGTGGCTACACCTTC,CASSGRSGYTF
TRBJ1-4,TRBV20-1,many,NA,TGCAGTGCTAGAAAACCGGGATTCACAACTAATGAAAAACTGTTTTTT,CSARKPGFTTNEKLFF
TRBJ1-3,TRBV27,NA,NA,TGTGCCAACAGTTTACCTAAAATTGCTGGTACCATATATTTT,CANSLPKIAGTIYF
TRBJ1-2,TRBV19,NA,NA,TGTGCCAGTAGTATCCGGGATCCAAACTATGGCTACACCTTC,CASSIRDPNYGYTF
TRBJ2-2,TRBV12-3/TRBV12-4,few,TRBD1,TGTGCCAGCAGTTTATCTGTGACAGGGGGTAGCACCGGGGAGCTGTTTTTT,CASSLSVTGGSTGELFF
TRBJ2-3,TRBV5-1,many,TRBD2,TGCGCCAGCAGCCCTGGGGTCACTAGCGGAATCACAGATACGCAGTATTTT,CASSPGVTSGITDTQYF
TRBJ2-1,TRBV5-1,many,NA,TGCGCCAGCAGCCCGGCGGTGGACAATGAGCAGTTCTTC,CASSPAVDNEQFF
TRBJ1-1,TRBV9,many,TRBD1,TGTGCCAGCAGCGTAGGTCCAGGGGGGTATACTGAAGCTTTCTTT,CASSVGPGGYTEAFF
TRBJ1-1,TRBV27,many,TRBD1,TGTGCCAGCAGTTTCATTACAGGGGATACTGAAGCTTTCTTT,CASSFITGDTEAFF
TRBJ2-7,TRBV20-1,many,NA,TGCAGTGCCCTGGACATGGATAGCTACGAGCAGTACTTC,CSALDMDSYEQYF
TRBJ2-4,TRBV12-3/TRBV12-4,few,NA,TGTGCCAGCAGTTTAGGCCGGGTTTTTCAGTACTTC,CASSLGRVFQYF
TRBJ2-5,TRBV7-2,many,NA,TGTGCCAGCAGCCCCCCCGGGCAAGAGACCCAGTACTTC,CASSPPGQETQYF
TRBJ2-7,TRBV7-2,many,TRBD2,TGTGCCAGCAGCTTAACGCCTCTAGCGGGGACCTCCTACGAGCAGTACTTC,CASSLTPLAGTSYEQYF
TRBJ2-5,TRBV20-1,many,NA,TGCAGTGCTGGCCAGCGGGTGCAAGAGACCCAGTACTTC,CSAGQRVQETQYF
TRBJ1-2,TRBV18,many,NA,TGTGCCAGCTCACCGATGGGGGTCGGTGGCTACACCTTC,CASSPMGVGGYTF
TRBJ1-1,TRBV2,many,NA,TGTGCCAGCAGGGGGGGCGCCGGCTACACTGAAGCTTTCTTT,CASRGGAGYTEAFF
TRBJ2-7,TRBV6-1,NA,NA,TGTGCCAGCAGTGAAGCGCTTCGGGCGGTAATGTACTTC,CASSEALRAVMYF
TRBJ2-3,TRBV12-3/TRBV12-4,NA,TRBD1,TGTGCCAGCAGTTTAGGGGCAGGGGGCGGAACAGATACGCAGTATTTT,CASSLGAGGGTDTQYF
TRBJ2-2,TRBV5-6,few,TRBD2,TGTGCCAGCAGCTTGGTTTCTAGCGGGGGAATCACCGGGGAGCTGTTTTTT,CASSLVSSGGITGELFF
TRBJ1-1,TRBV30,many,NA,TGTGCCTGGACTCCGACCCGGGGACCTCTCCACGGGGTTTTT,CAWTPTRGPLHGVF
TRBJ2-5,TRBV12-5,NA,NA,TGTGCTAGTGGGTACAGGATCCAAGAGACCCAGTACTTC,CASGYRIQETQYF
TRBJ2-5,TRBV29-1,many,NA,TGCAGCGTTGAATATTATATCAGGGCGCAAGAGACCCAGTACTTC,CSVEYYIRAQETQYF
TRBJ2-1,TRBV4-3,many,TRBD2,TGCGCCAGCAGCCAAGATGGGACTAGCGGGTACAATGAGCAGTTCTTC,CASSQDGTSGYNEQFF
TRBJ2-1,TRBV5-1,many,NA,TGCGCCAGCAGCTTGTGGGGTAACTCCTACAATGAGCAGTTCTTC,CASSLWGNSYNEQFF
TRBJ2-1,TRBV20-1,NA,NA,TGCAGTGCCGAGGAGGGGGCCCACTACAATGAGCAGTTCTTC,CSAEEGAHYNEQFF
TRBJ2-5,TRBV10-3,few,TRBD1,TGTGCCATCAGTGACCTCACCGACAGGGACCAAGAGACCCAGTACTTC,CAISDLTDRDQETQYF
TRBJ1-6,TRBV10-3,many,NA,TGTGCCATCTCTGACGATTTCGGGTTCGCCCTAATCTTAAGGTCACCCCTCCACTTT,CAISDDFGFALILRSPLHF
TRBJ1-4,TRBV2,many,NA,TGTGCCAGCAGTGAAGAATCCGGTTACATCAATGAAAAACTGTTTTTT,CASSEESGYINEKLFF